The source of this T cell receptor (beta chain) is a study of OX40 agonist ivuxolimab in advanced cancers. The assay was immunoSEQ multiplex PCR, and TCRdb's table has in-frame clones only and misses some. Among over 85,000 clones listed, about nine tenths were seen once. Trimming took off 4 bases at V and 6 bases at J, with 19 bases between the two ends. The CDR3 loop spans 15 amino acids. Germline V gene lookup returns CDR1 SGHTA and CDR2 FQGTGA. The sample here was CD4+ or CD8+ T cells sorted from blood, taken in a trial of the OX40 agonist ivuxolimab. The V gene is TRBV7-3, the J gene TRBJ2-7; a possible D gene is TRBD1 (6 bases). The clonotype comes from an adult with an advanced solid tumor such as melanoma, head and neck, liver or kidney cancer. The CDR3 region is CASSSRTASLSEQYF. CDR3 DNA: TGTGCCAGCAGCTCCCGGACAGCGTCTCTCTCCGAGCAGTACTTC.